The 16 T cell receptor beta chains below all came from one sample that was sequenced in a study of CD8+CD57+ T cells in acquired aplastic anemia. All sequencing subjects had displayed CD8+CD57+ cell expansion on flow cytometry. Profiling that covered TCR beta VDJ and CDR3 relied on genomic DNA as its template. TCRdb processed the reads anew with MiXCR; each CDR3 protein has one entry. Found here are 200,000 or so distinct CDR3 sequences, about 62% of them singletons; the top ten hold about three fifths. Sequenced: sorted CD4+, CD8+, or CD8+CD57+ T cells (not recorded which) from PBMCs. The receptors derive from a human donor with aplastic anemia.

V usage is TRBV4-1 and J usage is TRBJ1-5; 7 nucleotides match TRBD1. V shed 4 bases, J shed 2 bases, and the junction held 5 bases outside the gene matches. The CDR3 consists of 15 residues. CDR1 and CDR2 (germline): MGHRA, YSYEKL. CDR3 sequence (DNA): TGCGCCAGCAGCCGAGGACAGGATGGCAATCAGCCCCAGCATTTT. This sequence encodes CASSRGQDGNQPQHF.

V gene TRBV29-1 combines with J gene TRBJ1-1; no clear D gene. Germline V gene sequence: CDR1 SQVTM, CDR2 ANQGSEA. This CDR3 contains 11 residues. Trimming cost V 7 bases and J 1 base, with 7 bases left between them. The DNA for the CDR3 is TGCAGCGCCGAACGGAACACTGAAGCTTTCTTT. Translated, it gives CSAERNTEAFF.

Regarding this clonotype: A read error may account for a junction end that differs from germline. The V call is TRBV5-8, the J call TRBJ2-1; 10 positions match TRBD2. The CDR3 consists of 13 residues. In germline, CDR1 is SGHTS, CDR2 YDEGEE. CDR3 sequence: CASSLTLAGVQIF. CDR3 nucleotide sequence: TGTGCCAGCAGCTTGACTCTAGCGGGGGTACAGATCTTC.

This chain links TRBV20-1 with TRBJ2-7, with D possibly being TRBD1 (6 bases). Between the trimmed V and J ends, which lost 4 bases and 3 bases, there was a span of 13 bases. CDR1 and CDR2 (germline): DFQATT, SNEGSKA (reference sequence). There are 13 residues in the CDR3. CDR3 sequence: CSANADRNYEQYF. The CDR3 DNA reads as TGCAGTGCTAATGCCGACAGGAACTACGAGCAGTACTTC.

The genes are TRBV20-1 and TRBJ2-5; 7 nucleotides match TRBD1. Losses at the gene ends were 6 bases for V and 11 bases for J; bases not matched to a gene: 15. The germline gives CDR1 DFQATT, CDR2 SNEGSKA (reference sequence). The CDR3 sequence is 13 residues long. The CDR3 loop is CSAIVGTVSPQYF. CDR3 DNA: TGCAGTGCGATCGTCGGGACAGTTTCCCCGCAGTACTTC.

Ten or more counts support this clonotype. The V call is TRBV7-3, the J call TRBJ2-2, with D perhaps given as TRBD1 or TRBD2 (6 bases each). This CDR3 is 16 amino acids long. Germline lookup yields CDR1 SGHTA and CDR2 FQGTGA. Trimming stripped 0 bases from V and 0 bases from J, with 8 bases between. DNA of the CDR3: TGTGCCAGCAGCTTAACAGGGGGGACGAACACCGGGGAGCTGTTTTTT. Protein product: CASSLTGGTNTGELFF.

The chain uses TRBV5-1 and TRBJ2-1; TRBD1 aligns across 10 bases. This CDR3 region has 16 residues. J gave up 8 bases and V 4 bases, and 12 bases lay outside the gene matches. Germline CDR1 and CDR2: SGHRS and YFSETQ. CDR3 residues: CASSLGDRGFKDEQFF. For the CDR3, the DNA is TGCGCCAGCAGCCTAGGGGACAGGGGTTTCAAGGATGAGCAGTTCTTC. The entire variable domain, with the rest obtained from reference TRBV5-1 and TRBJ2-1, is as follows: KAGVTQTPRYLIKTRGQQVTLSCSPISGHRSVSWYQQTPGQGLQFLFEYFSETQRNKGNFPGRFSGRQFSNSRSEMNVSTLELGDSALYLCASSLGDRGFKDEQFFGPGTRLTVL.

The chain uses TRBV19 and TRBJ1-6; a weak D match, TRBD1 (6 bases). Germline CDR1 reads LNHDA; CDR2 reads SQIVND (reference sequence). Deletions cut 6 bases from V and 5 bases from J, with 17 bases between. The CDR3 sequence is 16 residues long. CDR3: CASSLEGGRNNSPLHF. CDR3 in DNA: TGTGCCAGTAGCCTCGAAGGGGGGCGGAATAATTCACCCCTCCACTTT.

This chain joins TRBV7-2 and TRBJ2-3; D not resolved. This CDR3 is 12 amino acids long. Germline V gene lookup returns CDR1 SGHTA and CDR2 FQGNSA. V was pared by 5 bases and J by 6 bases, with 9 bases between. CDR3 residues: CASSVNTDTQYF. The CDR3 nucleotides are TGTGCCAGCAGCGTAAATACGGATACGCAGTATTTT.

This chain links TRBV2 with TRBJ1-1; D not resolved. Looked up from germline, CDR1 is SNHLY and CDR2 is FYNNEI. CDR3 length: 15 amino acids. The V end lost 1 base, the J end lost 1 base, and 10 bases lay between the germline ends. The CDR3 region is CASSEERPTNTEAFF. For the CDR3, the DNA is TGTGCCAGCAGTGAAGAACGGCCTACGAACACTGAAGCTTTCTTT.

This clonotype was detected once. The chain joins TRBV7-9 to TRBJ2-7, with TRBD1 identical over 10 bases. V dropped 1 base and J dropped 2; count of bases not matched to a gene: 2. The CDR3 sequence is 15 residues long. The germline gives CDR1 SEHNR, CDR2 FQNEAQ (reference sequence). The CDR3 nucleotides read TGTGCCAGCAGCTTAGGACAGGGGGCCACCTACGAGCAGTACTTC. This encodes CASSLGQGATYEQYF.

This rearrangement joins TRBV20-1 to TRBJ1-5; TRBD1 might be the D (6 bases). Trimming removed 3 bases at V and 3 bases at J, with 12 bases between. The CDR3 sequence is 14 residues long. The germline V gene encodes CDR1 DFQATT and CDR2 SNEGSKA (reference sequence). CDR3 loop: CSASRQALNQPQHF. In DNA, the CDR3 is TGCAGTGCTAGCAGACAGGCCCTCAATCAGCCCCAGCATTTT.

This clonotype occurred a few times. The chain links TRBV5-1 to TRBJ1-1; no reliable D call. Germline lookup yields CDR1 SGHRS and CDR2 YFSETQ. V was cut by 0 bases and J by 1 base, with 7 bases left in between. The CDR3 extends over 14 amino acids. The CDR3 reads CASSLEPRNTEAFF. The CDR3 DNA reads TGCGCCAGCAGCTTGGAGCCACGGAACACTGAAGCTTTCTTT.

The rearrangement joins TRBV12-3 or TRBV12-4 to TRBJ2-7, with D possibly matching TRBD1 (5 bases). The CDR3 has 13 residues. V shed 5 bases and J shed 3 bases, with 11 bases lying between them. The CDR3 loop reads CASSRQTFYEQYF. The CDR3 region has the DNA TGTGCCAGCAGTAGACAGACCTTCTACGAGCAGTACTTC.

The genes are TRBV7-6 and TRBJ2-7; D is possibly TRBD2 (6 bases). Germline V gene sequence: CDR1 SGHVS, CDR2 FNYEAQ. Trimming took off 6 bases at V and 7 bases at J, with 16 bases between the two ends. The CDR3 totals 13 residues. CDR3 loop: CASSFRGAGEQYF. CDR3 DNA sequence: TGTGCCAGCAGTTTCCGAGGGGCGGGGGAGCAGTACTTC.

The CDR3 coding sequence is TGTGCCAGCAGCTCCACCGGGGGGGTTCGGGGGAACTATGGCTACACCTTC. Translated: CASSSTGGVRGNYGYTF. J is TRBJ1-2 and V is TRBV7-9; perhaps TRBD1 as D (5 bases). CDR1 and CDR2 (germline): SEHNR, FQNEAQ (reference sequence). Trimming pared 4 bases from V and 2 bases from J, leaving 20 bases between. The CDR3 is 17 amino acids.